The T cell receptor (beta chain) described here comes from a study of blood T cell repertoires in COVID-19. Study-wide background: The United States, Italy and Spain supplied acute and convalescent COVID-19 samples. Sources were T cells, B-cell-depleted T cells, or PBMCs; the material itself was cDNA or gDNA.

Germline CDR1 ENHRY, CDR2 SYGVKD. The CDR3 sequence is 13 residues long. Between the trimmed V and J ends, which lost 6 bases and 1 base, there was a span of 9 bases. Study processing details: Reference gene primer amplification in the assay estimated nucleated cell counts. TCRdb's copy holds only in-frame clones and misses some; the assay was immunoSEQ multiplex PCR. V, J and clone size are taken as reported in that table, and D and trimming were inferred from the DNA itself. The top ten hold roughly 3.2% of the sample, which has about 240,000 clones, about four fifths seen once. This TCR derives from a woman aged 18-35 years with acute or convalescent COVID-19. Sequencing was carried out using peripheral blood. This chain joins TRBV10-3 and TRBJ2-5; D not certain. The CDR3 reads CAISPRVQETQYF. The CDR3, as DNA: TGTGCCATCAGCCCACGCGTCCAAGAGACCCAGTACTTC.